This entry is about one T cell receptor beta chain. Its antigen remains unknown. These data come from a study of PD-L1 blockade in urothelial cancer. Study-wide findings and caveats: Clones that were tumor-associated expanded more in the blood of durable-benefit patients at 3 weeks.

Germline assignment: CDR1 MNHEY and CDR2 SVGAGI. The CDR3 runs 14 residues. V was cut by 5 bases and J by 0 bases, with 8 bases left in between. Assay: immunoSEQ multiplex PCR; the TCRdb copy retains only in-frame clones and omits some. The sample consists of about 52,000 clones, approximately 72% of them appearing once. Specified time point: pretreatment peripheral blood. This clonotype originated in a man between 65 and 85 years old with urothelial cancer. Sequenced here: PBMCs, sampled around atezolizumab (anti-PD-L1) treatment. The chain is built from TRBV6-5 and TRBJ2-1; D is unresolved. The CDR3 nucleotides are TGTGCCAGCAGTACCCCCGGCTCCTACAATGAGCAGTTCTTC. Protein sequence: CASSTPGSYNEQFF.